These 14 T cell receptor beta chains were sequenced from one sample in a study of CD8+ T cells in alopecia areata. Sample treatment: oral pan-JAK inhibitor, 5-10 mg twice daily. RNA was isolated and reverse transcribed to cDNA, the sequencing template. The assay was immunoSEQ multiplex PCR, and TCRdb's table has in-frame clones only and misses some. Of tens of thousands of clones listed, 70% to 85% were seen once; the top ten hold around a sixth. The sample in question was CD8+ T cells sorted from blood, obtained between weeks 44 and 45, from a patient treated with tofacitinib. All receptors come from a human donor with alopecia areata.

The chain employs TRBV6-1 and TRBJ2-2, with 9 nucleotides matching TRBD1. This CDR3 spans 15 amino acids. V shed 5 bases, J shed 4 bases, and the junction held 5 bases outside the gene matches. The V gene's germline CDR1 is MNHNS and CDR2 SASEGT. CDR3 bases: TGTGCCAGCAGTCGCGGGACAGGGACCACCGGGGAGCTGTTTTTT. Encoded protein: CASSRGTGTTGELFF.

This chain links TRBV29-1 with TRBJ1-2; 8 nucleotides match TRBD1. J was trimmed by 8 bases and V by 3 bases; bases with no gene match: 17. The CDR3 runs 16 residues. Germline CDR1 is SQVTM and CDR2 is ANQGSEA. CDR3 in DNA: TGCAGCGTTGAGGCCTGGGGGGTGGACAGGGCATACGGCTACACCTTC. It codes for CSVEAWGVDRAYGYTF.

The genes are TRBV6-1 and TRBJ1-5, with D maybe TRBD1 (5 bases). This CDR3 has 12 amino acids. The germline CDR1 and CDR2 sequences are MNHNS and SASEGT. V was pared by 2 bases and J by 13 bases, with 12 bases between. CDR3 sequence: CASSETGEAQHF. DNA for the CDR3: TGTGCCAGCAGTGAAACAGGTGAAGCTCAGCATTTT.

This rearrangement joins TRBV4-1 to TRBJ2-7; 7 nucleotides line up with TRBD2. V shed 2 bases and J 2 bases; nucleotides not matched to a gene: 9. This CDR3 is 16 amino acids long. Germline CDR1 and CDR2: MGHRA and YSYEKL. The CDR3 DNA reads TGCGCCAGCAGCCAATATCATAGTAGCGGGCCCTACGAGCAGTACTTC. Its translation: CASSQYHSSGPYEQYF.

This clone was observed once. This chain uses TRBV11-2 with TRBJ2-7; the D gene is possibly TRBD2 (6 bases). V was cut by 1 base and J by 4 bases, with 11 bases left in between. There are 14 residues in the CDR3. Germline V CDR1 and CDR2: SGHAT, FQNNGV. As DNA, the CDR3 is TGTGCCAGCAGCTTAGGGAGGGGACCTTACGAGCAGTACTTC. It yields the protein CASSLGRGPYEQYF.

This chain connects TRBV4-3 to TRBJ1-6; D uncertain. This CDR3 has 17 amino acids. V was cut by 0 bases and J by 0 bases, with 9 bases left in between. The germline V gene encodes CDR1 LGHNA and CDR2 YSLEER. The CDR3 sequence: CASSQDGGSSYNSPLHF. CDR3 bases: TGCGCCAGCAGCCAAGATGGAGGGAGCTCCTATAATTCACCCCTCCACTTT.

This sequence joins TRBV27 and TRBJ2-3, with D possibly being TRBD1 or TRBD2 (5 bases each). The V and J ends lost 6 bases and 0 bases respectively, with 19 bases between them. Looked up from germline, CDR1 is MNHEY and CDR2 is SMNVEV (reference sequence). This CDR3 has 17 amino acids. CDR3 in DNA: TGTGCCAGCAGCACAAAGAGGGGCTCCAATAGCACAGATACGCAGTATTTT. Its protein is CASSTKRGSNSTDTQYF.

Here the CDR3 reads CASSSEVGGGNQPQHF. CDR3 bases: TGTGCCAGCAGCTCAGAGGTTGGGGGCGGGAATCAGCCCCAGCATTTT. This chain connects TRBV7-6 to TRBJ1-5; D perhaps matches TRBD1 (6 bases). V shed 4 bases and J shed 4 bases, with 17 bases lying between them. Germline values: CDR1 SGHVS, CDR2 FNYEAQ. CDR3 length: 16 residues. The whole variable domain, remainder taken from reference TRBV7-6 and TRBJ1-5, is GAGVSQSPRYKVTKRGQDVALRCDPISGHVSLYWYRQALGQGPEFLTYFNYEAQQDKSGLPNDRFSAERPEGSISTLTIQRTEQRDSAMYRCASSSEVGGGNQPQHFGDGTRLSIL.

V and J are TRBV4-3 and TRBJ2-2; D is unresolved. The V end lost 4 bases, the J end lost 3 bases, and 12 bases lay between the germline ends. Per the germline V gene, CDR1 is LGHNA and CDR2 is YSLEER. The CDR3 runs to 15 residues. CDR3 in DNA: TGCGCCAGCAGCCCGTCCTGGGCGGACACCGGGGAGCTGTTTTTT. Its protein is CASSPSWADTGELFF.

This clone has a single count. The chain combines TRBV14 with TRBJ1-2; D gene unclear. The V gene's germline CDR1 is SGHDN and CDR2 FVKESK. V lost 1 base to trimming and J lost 6 bases, with 9 bases between them. The CDR3 is 13 residues long. CDR3 residues: CASSQGGWDGYTF. CDR3 DNA: TGTGCCAGCAGCCAAGGGGGATGGGATGGCTACACCTTC.

The chain recombines TRBV5-6 with TRBJ2-7; 9 bases align to TRBD1. The CDR3 covers 14 residues. In germline, CDR1 is SGHDT, CDR2 YYEEEE. The ends lost 9 bases at V and 0 bases at J; junction bases unmatched: 7. The CDR3 region has the DNA TGTGCCACTGCACCGGGACAGGGCTCCTACGAGCAGTACTTC. As protein: CATAPGQGSYEQYF.

The CDR3 DNA reads TGTGCCAGCAGCTTAAGGGGGAGAGGCAATCAGCCCCAGCATTTT. Encoded protein: CASSLRGRGNQPQHF. The chain is built from TRBV13 and TRBJ1-5, with a weak D call TRBD1 (6 bases). CDR1 is PRHDT and CDR2 is FYEKMQ in the germline V gene (reference sequence). The V end lost 2 bases, the J end lost 2 bases, and 10 bases lay between the germline ends. The length of the CDR3 is 15 residues. The entire variable domain, with the rest obtained from reference TRBV13 and TRBJ1-5, is as follows: AAGVIQSPRHLIKEKRETATLKCYPIPRHDTVYWYQQGPGQDPQFLISFYEKMQSDKGSIPDRFSAQQFSDYHSELNMSSLELGDSALYFCASSLRGRGNQPQHFGDGTRLSIL.

J is TRBJ1-2 and V is TRBV5-6; 11 positions agree with TRBD1. The germline V gene encodes CDR1 SGHDT and CDR2 YYEEEE. Trimming removed 3 bases from V and 4 bases from J; junction bases left unmatched: 5. The CDR3 totals 15 residues. The CDR3 is CASSWGGQGAYGYTF. CDR3 nucleotide sequence: TGTGCCAGCAGCTGGGGAGGACAGGGGGCCTATGGCTACACCTTC.

CDR3 coding DNA: TGTGCCAGCAGTGAAGAGGGTACAGGGTCACTCACAGATACGCAGTATTTT. Its protein is CASSEEGTGSLTDTQYF. The J gene is TRBJ2-3, the V gene TRBV2; tentatively, D is TRBD1 (6 bases). The CDR3 covers 17 residues. Germline V gene lookup returns CDR1 SNHLY and CDR2 FYNNEI. V was shortened by 1 base and J by 2 bases, with 16 bases between the two germline ends.